One T cell receptor beta chain is described in this entry. Antigen: not known. This record comes from a study of T-cell memory formation after mild COVID-19. General study points: Confirmation of SARS-CoV-2 specificity was lacking for second-wave clones peaking day 37. Some responding clones appeared in pre-infection memory, suggesting cross-reactive memory joined.

There are 16 residues in the CDR3. V shed 7 bases, J shed 0 bases, and the junction held 8 bases outside the gene matches. From the 5' RACE reads, TCRdb called clonotypes with MiXCR, one entry per CDR3 protein. This table holds 350,000 to 500,000 distinct CDR3 sequences, roughly 20% found once. The sequencing sample was made of PBMCs or a T cell subset sorted from them (not recorded which). The V gene is TRBV12-3 or TRBV12-4, the J gene TRBJ1-5; 8 positions agree with TRBD1. This sequence was found in an adult woman who had mild COVID-19 (a few samples of this study predate the infection). Cell type and time point are not known. The CDR3 region has the DNA TGTGCCAGCACCTCGACAGGGGTCTATAGCAATCAGCCCCAGCATTTT. It is translated as CASTSTGVYSNQPQHF.